The clone carrying this TCR beta chain was seen at least ten times. What it binds is not known. Participants with hyperthyroidism, aged 18 to 65, were newly diagnosed with under 2 months' duration. Certain patients were not enrolled. These were patients with other autoimmune diseases, uncontrolled infections, pregnancy or lactation. The V end lost 6 bases, the J end lost 6 bases, and 18 bases lay between the germline ends. Germline loops: CDR1 SNHLY, CDR2 FYNNEI. This CDR3 contains 15 residues. This entry comes from a study of Graves' ophthalmopathy and Graves' hyperthyroidism. Looking at the study overall: A follow-up of 18 months without ophthalmopathy meant that hyperthyroidism was stable. Study observations and caveats: Ophthalmopathy progression prediction by the model yielded a sensitivity of roughly 67% and a specificity of under 85%.

The authors amplified TCR beta CDR3 regions, and they did so from RNA transcripts for repertoire sequencing. First-round RT-PCR used HTBI primers; second-round multiplex PCR followed. Each CDR3 protein is one row after TCRdb ran MiXCR on the multiplex PCR reads. The sample lists over a million distinct CDR3 sequences, roughly two fifths occurring once. Sequencing was done on a sample of peripheral blood or thyroid tissue (not recorded which). The clonotype originates from an adult man with Graves' hyperthyroidism. The chain joins TRBV2 to TRBJ1-5; possible D gene TRBD1, 5 bases. CDR3 nucleotide sequence: TGTGCCAGCAGACCCCGGGGCCCCCTGCCTCAGCCCCAGCATTTT. Residues: CASRPRGPLPQPQHF.